This T cell receptor (beta chain) was sequenced for a study of control samples from healthy donors and cancer patients. TCRdb's table, derived via immunoSEQ multiplex PCR, lists solely in-frame clones and lacks some. Here the sample spans about 130,000 clones, roughly 92% being singletons. Remarks on this clone: At one end the junction does not follow the germline gene, possibly because of a read error. This specimen includes other DNA sequences encoding the same CDR3.

CDR1 is MNHEY and CDR2 is SVGAGI in the germline V gene. The CDR3 is 14 amino acids. This chain links TRBV6-5 with TRBJ2-7; no definite D call. The sequencing sample was made of PBMCs. The TCR comes from a man older than 75 with head and neck cancer. The CDR3 loop reads CASSYSGSSYEQYF. CDR3 nucleotides: TGTGCCAGCAGTTACTCGGGCAGCTCCTACGAGCAATACTTC.